This T cell receptor beta chain was retrieved from a study of shared clonotypes between healthy human individuals. Naive CD8 cells comprised CD45RO-negative, CCR7-positively selected cells, excluding terminally differentiated effector memory CD45RA+ cells. Healthy HIV-negative adults without recent acute infections or vaccinations served as donors. This clone has a single count. The antigen remains undetermined. The CDR3 has 13 residues. The V gene lost 3 bases and the J gene lost 2 bases, with 8 bases spanning the gap. Looked up from germline, CDR1 is WNHNN and CDR2 is SYGVQD (reference sequence). Study results and limitations: Memory subsets generally showed lower estimated richness than naive subsets.

The authors ran the assay at deep level. Clones were sequenced by immunoSEQ multiplex PCR, and TCRdb holds only the in-frame ones, with some missing. This table has under 2,000,000 clones, just under 95% appearing once. The chain combines TRBV10-1 with TRBJ2-7, with D unresolved. Specimen: naive CD8+ T cells sorted from blood. The TCR originated in a man aged 18 to 29 in good health. The CDR3 loop is CASSDQETYEQYF. The CDR3 DNA is TGCGCCAGCAGTGATCAGGAGACCTACGAGCAGTACTTC.